This T cell receptor beta chain is from a study of identical twins. Findings and limits, study-wide: Carriage of fewer insertions was seen in abundant cord blood beta clonotypes, whereas memory repertoires showed none. Conclusions leaned on cross-sectional statistical analysis and did not track the same donors over time.

Only a few counts were recorded for this clonotype. The antigen is unknown. A universal primer site was added by template switching, and unique molecular identifiers were carried by the cDNA. TCRdb processed the 5' RACE reads anew with MiXCR; each CDR3 protein has one entry. The sample consists of under 500,000 distinct CDR3 sequences, 14% of them appearing once. V lost 2 bases, J lost 4 bases, and 3 bases stayed unmatched. This CDR3 has 14 residues. Germline assignment: CDR1 DFQATT and CDR2 SNEGSKA (reference sequence). The same sample was also used in a study of yellow fever vaccine responses in identical twins. From that second work: Twins' vaccine T cell responses reportedly seemed partly convergent and partly personalized.

This clonotype was sampled from a woman aged 18 to 35 in good health. The specimen was CD4+ T cells sorted from blood. The gene calls are TRBV20-1 and TRBJ2-2, with TRBD2 matching 8 bases. The CDR3 loop reads CSARSREGTGELFF. The CDR3 DNA follows: TGCAGTGCTAGAAGCCGGGAGGGCACCGGGGAGCTGTTTTTT.